This entry is about one T cell receptor beta chain. TCRdb's copy holds only in-frame clones and misses some; the assay was immunoSEQ multiplex PCR. The profile covers 170,000 or so clones, with about 82% appearing a single time and roughly 7% taken by the ten largest. These data originate in a study of blood T cell repertoires in COVID-19. This TCR derives from a man aged 45-65 years with active or convalescent COVID-19. Sequenced: peripheral blood.

CDR3 in amino acids: CSASLAGRGTDTQYF. The DNA for the CDR3 is TGCAGTGCTAGTCTAGCGGGACGAGGAACAGATACGCAGTATTTT. V and J are TRBV20-1 and TRBJ2-3, with 9 bases that match TRBD2. The germline V gene encodes CDR1 DFQATT and CDR2 SNEGSKA (reference sequence). The CDR3 spans 15 residues. J gave up 3 bases and V 3 bases, and 7 bases lay outside the gene matches.